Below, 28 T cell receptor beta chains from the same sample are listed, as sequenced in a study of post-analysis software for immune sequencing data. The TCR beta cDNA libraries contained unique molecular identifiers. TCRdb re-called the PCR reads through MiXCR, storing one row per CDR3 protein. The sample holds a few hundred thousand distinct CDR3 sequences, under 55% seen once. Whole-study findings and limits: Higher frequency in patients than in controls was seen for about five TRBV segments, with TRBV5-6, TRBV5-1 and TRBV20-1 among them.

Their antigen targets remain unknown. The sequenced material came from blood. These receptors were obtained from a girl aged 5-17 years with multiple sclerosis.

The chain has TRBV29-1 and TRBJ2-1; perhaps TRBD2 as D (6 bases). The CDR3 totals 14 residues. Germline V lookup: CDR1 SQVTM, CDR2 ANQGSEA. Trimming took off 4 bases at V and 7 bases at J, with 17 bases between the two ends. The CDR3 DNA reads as TGCAGCGTTGGGGGACTCGGGACTCTTAATGAGCAGTTCTTC. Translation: CSVGGLGTLNEQFF.

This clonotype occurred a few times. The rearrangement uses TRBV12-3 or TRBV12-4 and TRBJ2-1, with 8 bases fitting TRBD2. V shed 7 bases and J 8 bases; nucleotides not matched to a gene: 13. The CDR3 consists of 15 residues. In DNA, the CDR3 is TGTGCCAGCACCGGCGGGAGGTCATGGTGGGATGAGCAGTTCTTC. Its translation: CASTGGRSWWDEQFF.

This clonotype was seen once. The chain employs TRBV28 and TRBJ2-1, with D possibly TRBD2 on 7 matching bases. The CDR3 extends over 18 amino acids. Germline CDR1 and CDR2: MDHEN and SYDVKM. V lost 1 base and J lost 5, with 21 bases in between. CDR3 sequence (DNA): TGTGCCAGCAGTTTATTAGGGGGTATGGCGGGAGAACACAATGAGCAGTTCTTC. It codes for CASSLLGGMAGEHNEQFF.

The CDR3 is CASSLARAGETQYF. The CDR3 coding sequence is TGTGCCAGCAGCTTAGCTCGGGCGGGCGAGACCCAGTACTTC. The gene calls are TRBV7-9 and TRBJ2-7; weak D call: TRBD2 (5 bases). The DNA end is a closer match to TRBJ2-5, so the J assignment may be wrong. This CDR3 has 14 amino acids. Germline CDR1 is SEHNR and CDR2 is FQNEAQ (reference sequence).

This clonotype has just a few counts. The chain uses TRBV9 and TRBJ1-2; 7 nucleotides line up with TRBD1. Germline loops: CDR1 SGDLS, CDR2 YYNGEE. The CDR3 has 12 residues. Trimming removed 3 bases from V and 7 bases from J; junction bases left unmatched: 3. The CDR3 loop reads CASSEGAGGYTF. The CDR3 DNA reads TGTGCCAGCAGCGAGGGGGCAGGTGGCTACACCTTC.

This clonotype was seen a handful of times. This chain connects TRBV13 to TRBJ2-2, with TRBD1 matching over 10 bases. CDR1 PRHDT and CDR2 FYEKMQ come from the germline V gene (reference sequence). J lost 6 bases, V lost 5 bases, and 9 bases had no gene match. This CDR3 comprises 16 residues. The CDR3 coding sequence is TGTGCCAGCAGCGGAGGACAGGGGGGGCTTCCCGGGGAGCTGTTTTTT. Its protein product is CASSGGQGGLPGELFF.

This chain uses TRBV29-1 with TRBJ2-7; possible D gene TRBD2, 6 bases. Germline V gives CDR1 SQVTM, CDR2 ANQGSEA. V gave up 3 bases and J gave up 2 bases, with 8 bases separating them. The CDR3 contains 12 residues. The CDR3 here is CSVEVAAYEQYF. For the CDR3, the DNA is TGCAGCGTTGAGGTAGCGGCCTACGAGCAGTACTTC.

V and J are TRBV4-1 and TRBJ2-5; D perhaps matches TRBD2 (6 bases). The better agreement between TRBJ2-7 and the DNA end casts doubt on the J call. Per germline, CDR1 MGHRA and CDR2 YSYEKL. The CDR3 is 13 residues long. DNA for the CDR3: TGCGCCAGCAGCCCCGGGGGTTCGAACGAGCAGTACTTC. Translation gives CASSPGGSNEQYF.

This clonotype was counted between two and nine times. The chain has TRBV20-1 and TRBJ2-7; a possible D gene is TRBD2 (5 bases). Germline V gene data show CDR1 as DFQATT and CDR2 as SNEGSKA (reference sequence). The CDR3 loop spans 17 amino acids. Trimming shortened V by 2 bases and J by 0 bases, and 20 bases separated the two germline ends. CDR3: CSARNHKKDLSSYEQYF. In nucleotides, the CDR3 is TGCAGTGCTAGAAATCACAAAAAGGACTTGAGCTCCTACGAGCAGTACTTC.

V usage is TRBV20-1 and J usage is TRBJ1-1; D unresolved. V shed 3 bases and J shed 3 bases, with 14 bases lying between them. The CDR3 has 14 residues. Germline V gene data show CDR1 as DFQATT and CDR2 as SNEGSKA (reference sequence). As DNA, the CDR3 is TGCAGTGCTAGCTGGGCGGATAGGGACACTGAAGCTTTCTTT. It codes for CSASWADRDTEAFF.

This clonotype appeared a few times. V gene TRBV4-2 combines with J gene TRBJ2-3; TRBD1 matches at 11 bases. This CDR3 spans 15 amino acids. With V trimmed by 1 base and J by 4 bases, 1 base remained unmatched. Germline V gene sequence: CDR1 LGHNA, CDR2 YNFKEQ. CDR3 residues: CASSQGDRGSDTQYF. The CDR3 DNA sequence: TGTGCCAGCAGCCAAGGGGACAGGGGGTCAGATACGCAGTATTTT.

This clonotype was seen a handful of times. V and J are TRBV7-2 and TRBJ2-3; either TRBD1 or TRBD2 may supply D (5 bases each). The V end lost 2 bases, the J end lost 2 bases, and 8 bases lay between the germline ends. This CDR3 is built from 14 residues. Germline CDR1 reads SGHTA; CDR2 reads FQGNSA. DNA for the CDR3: TGTGCCAGCAGCTTACGGGGCTCCACAGATACGCAGTATTTT. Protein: CASSLRGSTDTQYF.

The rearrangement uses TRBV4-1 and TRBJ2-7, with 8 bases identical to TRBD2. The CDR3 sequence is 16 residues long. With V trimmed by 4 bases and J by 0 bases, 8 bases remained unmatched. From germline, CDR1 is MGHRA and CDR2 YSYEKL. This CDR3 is CASSPGGGRSSYEQYF. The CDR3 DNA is TGCGCCAGCAGCCCGGGGGGCGGGAGGAGCTCCTACGAGCAGTACTTC.

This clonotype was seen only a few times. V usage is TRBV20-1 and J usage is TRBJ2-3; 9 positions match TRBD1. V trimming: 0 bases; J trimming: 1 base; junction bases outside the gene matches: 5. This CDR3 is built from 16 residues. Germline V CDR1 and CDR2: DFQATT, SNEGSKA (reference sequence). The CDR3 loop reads CSARDIGTGRTDTQYF. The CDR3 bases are TGCAGTGCTAGAGATATTGGGACAGGGCGCACAGATACGCAGTATTTT.

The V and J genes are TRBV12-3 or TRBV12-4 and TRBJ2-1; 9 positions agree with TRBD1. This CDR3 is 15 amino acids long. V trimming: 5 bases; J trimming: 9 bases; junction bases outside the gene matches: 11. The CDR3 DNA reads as TGTGCCAGCAGTCCATCCGGGACAGGGTCCCCTGAGCAGTTCTTC. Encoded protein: CASSPSGTGSPEQFF.

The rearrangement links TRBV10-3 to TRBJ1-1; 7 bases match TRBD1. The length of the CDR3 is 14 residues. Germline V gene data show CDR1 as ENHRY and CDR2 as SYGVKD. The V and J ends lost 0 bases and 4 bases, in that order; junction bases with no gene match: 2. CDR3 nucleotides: TGTGCCATCAGTGAGTCCAGGGGGGGCACTGAAGCTTTCTTT. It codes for CAISESRGGTEAFF.

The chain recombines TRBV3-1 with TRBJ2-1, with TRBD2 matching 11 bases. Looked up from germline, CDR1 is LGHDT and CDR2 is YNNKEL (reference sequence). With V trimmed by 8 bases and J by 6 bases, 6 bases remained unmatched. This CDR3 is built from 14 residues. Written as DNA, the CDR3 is TGTGCCAGCTTACTAGCGGGAGCGGTCAATGAGCAGTTCTTC. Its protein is CASLLAGAVNEQFF.

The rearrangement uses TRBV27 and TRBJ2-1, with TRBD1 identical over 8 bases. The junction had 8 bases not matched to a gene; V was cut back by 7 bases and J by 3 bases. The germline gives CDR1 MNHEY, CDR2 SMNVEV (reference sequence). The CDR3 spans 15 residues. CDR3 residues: CASTADRVSYNEQFF. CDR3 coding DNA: TGTGCCAGCACCGCGGACAGGGTGAGCTACAATGAGCAGTTCTTC.

The CDR3: CASKARSPTNEKLFF. The DNA of the CDR3 is TGTGCCAGCAAAGCCCGAAGCCCAACTAATGAAAAACTGTTTTTT. The chain employs TRBV6-2 or TRBV6-3 and TRBJ1-4; D is undetermined. Germline V gene data show CDR1 as MNHEY and CDR2 as SVGEGT. This CDR3 contains 15 residues. Deletions cut 7 bases from V and 0 bases from J, with 12 bases between.

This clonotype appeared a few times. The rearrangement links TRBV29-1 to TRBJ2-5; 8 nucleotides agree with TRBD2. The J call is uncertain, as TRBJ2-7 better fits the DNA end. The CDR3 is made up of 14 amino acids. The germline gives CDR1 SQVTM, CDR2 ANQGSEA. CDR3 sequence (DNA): TGCAGCGTTGAAGCAAGCGGGAGAGGACTCGAGCAGTACTTC. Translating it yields CSVEASGRGLEQYF.

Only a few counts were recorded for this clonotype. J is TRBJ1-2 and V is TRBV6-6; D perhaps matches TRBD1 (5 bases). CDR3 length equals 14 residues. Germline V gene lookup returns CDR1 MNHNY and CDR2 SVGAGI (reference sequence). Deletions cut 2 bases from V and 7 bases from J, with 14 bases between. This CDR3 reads CASSYGSGGSGYTF. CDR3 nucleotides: TGTGCCAGCAGTTACGGTAGCGGGGGGTCTGGCTACACCTTC.

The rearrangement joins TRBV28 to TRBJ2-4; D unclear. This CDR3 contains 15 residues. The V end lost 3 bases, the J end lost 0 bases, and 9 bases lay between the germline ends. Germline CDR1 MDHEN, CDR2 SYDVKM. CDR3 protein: CASSFYRRAKNIQYF. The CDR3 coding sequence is TGTGCCAGCAGTTTTTACCGTAGAGCCAAAAACATTCAGTACTTC.

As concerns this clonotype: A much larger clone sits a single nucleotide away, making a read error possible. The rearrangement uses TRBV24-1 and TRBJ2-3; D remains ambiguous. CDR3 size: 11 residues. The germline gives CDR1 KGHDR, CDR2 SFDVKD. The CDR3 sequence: CATGFADMQYF. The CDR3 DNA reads TGTGCCACCGGATTTGCGGATATGCAGTATTTT.

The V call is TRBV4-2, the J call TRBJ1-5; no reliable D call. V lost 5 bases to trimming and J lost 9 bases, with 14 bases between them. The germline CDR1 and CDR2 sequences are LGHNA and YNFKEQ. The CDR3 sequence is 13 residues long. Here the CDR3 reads CASSAGALRPQHF. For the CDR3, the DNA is TGTGCCAGCAGCGCCGGAGCTTTGAGGCCCCAGCATTTT.

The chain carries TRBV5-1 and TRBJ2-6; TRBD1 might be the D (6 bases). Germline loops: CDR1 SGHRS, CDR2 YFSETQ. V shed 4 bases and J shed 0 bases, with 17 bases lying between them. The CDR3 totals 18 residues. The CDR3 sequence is CASSKDSLSSSGANVLTF. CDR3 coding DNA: TGCGCCAGCAGCAAGGACAGTCTTTCTTCCTCTGGGGCCAACGTCCTGACTTTC.

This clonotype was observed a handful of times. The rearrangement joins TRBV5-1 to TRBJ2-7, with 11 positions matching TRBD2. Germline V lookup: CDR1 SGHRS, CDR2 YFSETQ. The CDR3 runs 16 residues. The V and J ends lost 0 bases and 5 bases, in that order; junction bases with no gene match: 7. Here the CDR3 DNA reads TGCGCCAGCAGCTTGGTGTCTAGCGGGAGGAAAGACGAGCAGTACTTC. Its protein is CASSLVSSGRKDEQYF. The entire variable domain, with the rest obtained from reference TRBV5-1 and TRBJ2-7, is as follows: KAGVTQTPRYLIKTRGQQVTLSCSPISGHRSVSWYQQTPGQGLQFLFEYFSETQRNKGNFPGRFSGRQFSNSRSEMNVSTLELGDSALYLCASSLVSSGRKDEQYFGPGTRLTVT.

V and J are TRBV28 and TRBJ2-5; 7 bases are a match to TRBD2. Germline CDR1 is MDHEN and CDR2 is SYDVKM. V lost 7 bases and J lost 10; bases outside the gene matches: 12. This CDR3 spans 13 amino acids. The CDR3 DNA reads TGTGCCAGCACCCAGGCGGGGGAGAGGAACCAGTACTTC. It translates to CASTQAGERNQYF.

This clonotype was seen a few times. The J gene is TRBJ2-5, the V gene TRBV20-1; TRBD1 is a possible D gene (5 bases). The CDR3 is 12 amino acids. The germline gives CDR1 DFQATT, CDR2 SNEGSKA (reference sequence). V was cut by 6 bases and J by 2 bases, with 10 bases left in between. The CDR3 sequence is CSANRQQETQYF. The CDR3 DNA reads TGCAGTGCCAACAGGCAGCAAGAGACCCAGTACTTC.